This TCR beta chain was sequenced during a study of T-cell memory formation after mild COVID-19. One entry per CDR3 protein, called by TCRdb with MiXCR from the 5' RACE reads. The table has some 210,000 distinct CDR3 sequences, 15% to 20% seen once; the top ten hold roughly 2.6%. The CDR3 totals 14 residues. Trimming took 4 bases from V and 2 from J, leaving 12 bases between them. Germline CDR1 SGHRS, CDR2 YFSETQ. This clonotype was observed many times. The chain combines TRBV5-1 with TRBJ2-5; D gene unclear. The sample was PBMCs or a T cell subset sorted from them (not recorded which). The sequence was collected from an adult woman who had mild COVID-19 (a few samples of this study predate the infection). Cell type and time point are not known. CDR3 in amino acids: CASSRGGVQETQYF. The CDR3 DNA sequence: TGCGCCAGCAGCCGAGGTGGGGTACAAGAGACCCAGTACTTC.